Each of the 29 T cell receptor beta chains below was sequenced from the same sample in a study of blood T cells in healthy people across ages. Next came a second PCR, run for about 7 to 12 cycles, which used a sample-barcoded 5' primer along with a J-beta primer mix. TCRdb processed the 5' RACE reads anew with MiXCR; each CDR3 protein has one entry. The data contain 1.5 million to 2 million distinct CDR3 sequences, 28% of them singletons. Sample: blood. The receptors here all came from a woman younger than 45 in good health.

There are a few counts of this clonotype. The chain uses TRBV30 and TRBJ1-2; D not resolved. The germline V gene encodes CDR1 GTSNPN and CDR2 SVGIG (reference sequence). This CDR3 region has 12 residues. Between the trimmed V and J ends, which lost 2 bases and 7 bases, there was a span of 11 bases. CDR3 in amino acids: CAWSPVRSGYTF. The CDR3 nucleotides read TGTGCCTGGAGTCCCGTCCGTAGTGGCTACACCTTC. The whole variable domain, filled in from reference TRBV30 and TRBJ1-2, reads SQTIHQWPATLVQPVGSPLSLECTVEGTSNPNLYWYRQAAGRGLQLLFYSVGIGQISSEVPQNLSASRPQDRQFILSSKKLLLSDSGFYLCAWSPVRSGYTFGSGTRLTVV.

In regard to this clonotype: Given a much more abundant clone one base away, this may be a read error. CDR3 sequence (DNA): TGTGCCAGCAGTGAAACAGGGGCTTTGAGCTACGAGCAGTACTTC. Translating gives CASSETGALSYEQYF. This chain connects TRBV25-1 to TRBJ2-7; 7 nucleotides agree with TRBD1. CDR3 length: 15 amino acids. The V and J ends lost 2 bases and 3 bases, in that order; junction bases with no gene match: 7. Germline V lookup: CDR1 MGHDK, CDR2 SYGVNS.

A remark on this clonotype: This CDR3 is missing its conserved last phenylalanine or tryptophan, likely due to a read error. This sequence joins TRBV5-1 and TRBJ2-2, with D hard to call. The germline V and J ends were trimmed by 2 bases and 2 bases, with 10 bases remaining between them. CDR1 and CDR2 (germline): SGHRS, YFSETQ. CDR3 length: 15 amino acids. CDR3 sequence reads: CASSFGSDNTGELFV. CDR3 bases: TGCGCCAGCAGCTTTGGGTCAGACAACACCGGGGAGCTGTTTGTT.

The chain links TRBV5-1 to TRBJ1-2; TRBD1 matches at 7 bases. In germline, CDR1 is SGHRS, CDR2 YFSETQ. With 5 bases clipped from V and 4 bases from J, the junction kept 11 bases outside the gene matches. This CDR3 region has 15 residues. CDR3 sequence: CASSYSGTEAYGYTF. Written as DNA, the CDR3 is TGCGCCAGCAGTTACTCCGGGACAGAGGCCTATGGCTACACCTTC.

This clonotype came up a few times. This rearrangement joins TRBV4-1 to TRBJ1-2; TRBD1 is a possible D gene (5 bases). This CDR3 is 14 amino acids long. Germline V gene sequence: CDR1 MGHRA, CDR2 YSYEKL. The germline V and J ends were trimmed by 2 bases and 8 bases, with 15 bases remaining between them. CDR3 loop: CASSQSGASGGYTF. In DNA form, the CDR3 reads TGCGCCAGCAGCCAATCTGGGGCCAGTGGAGGCTACACCTTC.

The chain couples TRBV20-1 to TRBJ2-1; D is unresolved. This CDR3 spans 16 amino acids. Germline lookup yields CDR1 DFQATT and CDR2 SNEGSKA (reference sequence). V was pared by 6 bases and J by 0 bases, with 18 bases between. The CDR3 DNA sequence: TGCAGTGCCCTAGGTCAGCGACTCCTCTCCTACAATGAGCAGTTCTTC. Translating it yields CSALGQRLLSYNEQFF.

About this clonotype itself: A read error may account for a junction end that differs from germline. The V call is TRBV29-1, the J call TRBJ2-1, with D perhaps matching TRBD1 (5 bases). The CDR3 contains 12 residues. Germline V gene lookup returns CDR1 SQVTM and CDR2 ANQGSEA. Here the CDR3 DNA reads TGCAGCATTGAGTACAGGCTCAGTGAGCAGTTCTTC. Its translation: CSIEYRLSEQFF.

This chain connects TRBV9 to TRBJ2-3, with a weak D call TRBD2 (6 bases). With 3 bases removed from V and 0 bases from J, the gap between germline ends came to 17 bases. CDR1 SGDLS and CDR2 YYNGEE come from the germline V gene. The length of the CDR3 is 17 residues. The CDR3 loop is CASSARGSSPSTDTQYF. Here the CDR3 DNA reads TGTGCCAGCAGCGCCCGGGGGAGCTCGCCTAGCACAGATACGCAGTATTTT.

The J gene is TRBJ1-1, the V gene TRBV12-3 or TRBV12-4; 7 bases align to TRBD1. CDR3 length: 15 residues. After removal of 7 bases from V and 5 bases from J, the junction contained 13 bases not matched to a gene. In DNA form, the CDR3 reads TGTGCCAGCACCCCCTATCGACAGGGTATGACTGAAGCTTTCTTT. This sequence encodes CASTPYRQGMTEAFF.

This clonotype was detected ten times or more. The rearrangement joins TRBV2 to TRBJ1-2, with D uncertain. The CDR3 has 13 residues. The V and J ends lost 8 bases and 8 bases respectively, with 18 bases between them. Germline CDR1 is SNHLY and CDR2 is FYNNEI. The CDR3 sequence: CASDMASELGYTF. In nucleotides, the CDR3 is TGTGCCAGCGATATGGCGTCGGAATTAGGCTACACCTTC.

This clonotype was found a few times. The junction departs from the called germline gene at one end, perhaps through a read error. The chain has TRBV24-1 and TRBJ2-5; 12 bases match TRBD1. Germline-derived CDR1 and CDR2 are KGHDR and SFDVKD. This CDR3 is 13 amino acids long. CDR3 loop: CATGQGALETQDF. The CDR3 DNA reads as TGTGCCACGGGACAGGGGGCTTTAGAGACCCAGGACTTC.

This clonotype was found many times. The chain links TRBV9 to TRBJ2-7, with 7 bases matching TRBD1. The CDR3 contains 13 residues. The J segment lost 2 bases and the V segment lost 3 bases, leaving 2 bases of the junction unmatched. Germline values: CDR1 SGDLS, CDR2 YYNGEE. CDR3 amino acids: CASSGQGAYEQYF. The CDR3 region has the DNA TGTGCCAGCAGCGGACAGGGAGCCTACGAGCAGTACTTC.

This clonotype turned up a few times. This chain connects TRBV7-9 to TRBJ1-5; no definite D call. This CDR3 has 12 residues. V was trimmed by 4 bases and J by 6 bases, leaving 7 bases between them. The germline V gene has CDR1 SEHNR and CDR2 FQNEAQ (reference sequence). The CDR3 coding sequence is TGTGCCAGCAGCTCTTCGGTTCAGCCCCAGCATTTT. Amino acids: CASSSSVQPQHF.

In the case of this clonotype: A much larger clonotype is one base distant, so this may be a read error. V and J are TRBV5-1 and TRBJ2-7, with D possibly TRBD1 on 6 matching bases. Germline V CDR1 and CDR2: SGHRS, YFSETQ. CDR3 size: 14 residues. V lost 3 bases, J lost 9 bases, and 19 bases lay in between. CDR3 protein: CASSCRDMENLQYF. The CDR3, as DNA: TGCGCCAGCAGCTGCAGGGACATGGAAAATTTGCAGTACTTC.

V is TRBV29-1 and J is TRBJ2-2, with a possible D match to TRBD1 (5 bases). The length of the CDR3 is 15 residues. V was cut by 5 bases and J by 0 bases, with 13 bases left in between. Germline CDR1 SQVTM, CDR2 ANQGSEA. DNA for the CDR3: TGCAGCGTTTCCTTGGGGCGCGCGAACACCGGGGAGCTGTTTTTT. Protein sequence: CSVSLGRANTGELFF.

This chain joins TRBV7-2 and TRBJ1-1, with D perhaps matching TRBD1 (5 bases). CDR1 and CDR2 from the germline V gene are SGHTA and FQGNSA. The CDR3 has 10 residues. The germline V and J ends were trimmed by 2 bases and 14 bases, with 9 bases remaining between them. This chain's CDR3 is CASSLRDPFF. Here the CDR3 DNA reads TGTGCCAGCAGCTTAAGGGACCCATTCTTT.

Points on this clonotype: This clone may be a read error of a much larger clone one base away. The V and J genes are TRBV5-1 and TRBJ2-6, with a possible D match to TRBD1 (6 bases). CDR3 length: 16 residues. Germline CDR1 SGHRS, CDR2 YFSETQ. Trimming shortened V by 2 bases and J by 2 bases, and 11 bases separated the two germline ends. The CDR3 DNA follows: TGCGCCAGCAGCTTTTGGGGGCCGACTGGGGCCAACGTCCTGACTTTC. Residues: CASSFWGPTGANVLTF.

This clonotype has ten or more counts. This chain connects TRBV20-1 to TRBJ1-5, with a possible D match to TRBD1 (5 bases). Between the trimmed V and J ends, which lost 2 bases and 0 bases, there was a span of 11 bases. The CDR3 length is 15 residues. Looked up from germline, CDR1 is DFQATT and CDR2 is SNEGSKA (reference sequence). In DNA, the CDR3 is TGCAGTGCTAGACGCGGGGGTAGTAGCAATCAGCCCCAGCATTTT. Its protein is CSARRGGSSNQPQHF.

The rearrangement joins TRBV13 to TRBJ2-1, with D maybe TRBD2 (6 bases). The CDR3 covers 14 residues. The germline CDR1 and CDR2 sequences are PRHDT and FYEKMQ (reference sequence). The V end was cut by 3 bases, the J end by 2 bases, with 8 bases between. CDR3 sequence (DNA): TGTGCCAGCAGCTTGGACTACGCCTACAATGAGCAGTTCTTC. Translating gives CASSLDYAYNEQFF.

This clonotype was found many times. The V gene is TRBV20-1, the J gene TRBJ2-7; 8 bases match TRBD2. Per germline, CDR1 DFQATT and CDR2 SNEGSKA (reference sequence). The V segment lost 1 base and the J segment 2 bases; nucleotides outside the gene matches: 7. This CDR3 has 15 amino acids. CDR3 nucleotide sequence: TGCAGTGCTAGAGCGAACCCGGGACTAGCCTACGAGCAGTACTTC. It codes for CSARANPGLAYEQYF.

In its sample, this clonotype was seen a few times. V usage is TRBV6-6 and J usage is TRBJ2-3, with 8 bases fitting TRBD2. Unmatched junction bases numbered 5, after V lost 7 bases and J lost 5 bases. The germline V gene has CDR1 MNHNY and CDR2 SVGAGI (reference sequence). CDR3 length: 13 residues. CDR3 sequence reads: CASNTGLGDTQYF. CDR3 coding DNA: TGTGCCAGCAACACGGGACTAGGAGATACGCAGTATTTT.

This clonotype was seen at least ten times. This rearrangement joins TRBV12-3 or TRBV12-4 to TRBJ2-4; the D gene is possibly TRBD1 (7 bases). This CDR3 is 13 amino acids long. V was cut by 9 bases and J by 13 bases, with 22 bases left in between. As DNA, the CDR3 is TGTGCCAGTATGCCGGGACCCAGGGGGGAGCAGTACTTC. It codes for CASMPGPRGEQYF.

This clonotype has a count of ten or more. V and J are TRBV20-1 and TRBJ2-1; possibly TRBD1 or TRBD2 for D (6 bases each). The CDR3 has 14 residues. Per the germline V gene, CDR1 is DFQATT and CDR2 is SNEGSKA (reference sequence). CDR3 in amino acids: CSIRGGSSYNEQFF. CDR3 nucleotide sequence: TGCAGCATTAGAGGGGGGAGCTCCTACAATGAGCAGTTCTTC.

The chain has TRBV11-2 and TRBJ2-1; 11 positions match TRBD2. The CDR3 sequence is 16 residues long. CDR1 and CDR2 (germline): SGHAT, FQNNGV. V was pared by 7 bases and J by 4 bases, with 9 bases of the junction left unmatched. This chain's CDR3 is CASTGIAGGLYNEQFF. CDR3 DNA: TGTGCCAGCACGGGTATAGCGGGGGGGCTGTACAATGAGCAGTTCTTC.

This clonotype was found a few times. The CDR3: CASSPDHAPNYGYTF. CDR3 sequence (DNA): TGTGCCAGCAGCCCCGACCACGCCCCGAACTATGGCTACACCTTC. The chain uses TRBV7-2 and TRBJ1-2; D is unclear. Germline loops: CDR1 SGHTA, CDR2 FQGNSA. The germline V and J ends were trimmed by 5 bases and 2 bases, with 15 bases remaining between them. This CDR3 has 15 residues. The variable domain in full, completed from reference TRBV7-2 and TRBJ1-2, reads GAGVSQSPSNKVTEKGKDVELRCDPISGHTALYWYRQSLGQGLEFLIYFQGNSAPDKSGLPSDRFSAERTGGSVSTLTIQRTQQEDSAVYLCASSPDHAPNYGYTFGSGTRLTVV.

As regards this clonotype: Possible read error: a much larger clone is one base away. The chain links TRBV28 to TRBJ2-3, with D possibly being TRBD2 (6 bases). In germline, CDR1 is MDHEN, CDR2 SYDVKM. The CDR3 is 13 residues long. V was trimmed by 6 bases and J by 4 bases, leaving 11 bases between them. The CDR3 here is CASRRGSADTQYF. DNA of the CDR3: TGTGCCAGCAGGCGGGGCAGCGCAGATACGCAGTATTTT.

J is TRBJ1-1 and V is TRBV18; 9 nucleotides line up with TRBD1. The CDR3 runs to 14 residues. Trimming at V came to 2 bases and at J to 10 bases, leaving 8 bases not matched to a gene. Germline values: CDR1 KGHSH, CDR2 LQKENI. This chain's CDR3 is CASSPETGGVTAFF. The CDR3 DNA sequence: TGTGCCAGCTCACCAGAAACAGGGGGCGTAACAGCTTTCTTT.

The chain combines TRBV27 with TRBJ2-1; D is uncertain. Trimming cost V 6 bases and J 13 bases, with 22 bases left between them. Germline CDR1 reads MNHEY; CDR2 reads SMNVEV (reference sequence). This CDR3 is built from 14 residues. The CDR3, as DNA: TGTGCCAGCAGGTCCCCTTTGTTTGGCTCGGATCAGTTCTTC. This gives the protein CASRSPLFGSDQFF.

This chain uses TRBV3-1 with TRBJ2-1, with D hard to call. This CDR3 region has 15 residues. The germline V gene has CDR1 LGHDT and CDR2 YNNKEL (reference sequence). Trimming took 4 bases from V and 0 from J, leaving 10 bases between them. For the CDR3, the DNA is TGTGCCAGCAGCCTCACATGGATCTCCTACAATGAGCAGTTCTTC. It is translated as CASSLTWISYNEQFF.